The 15 T cell receptor beta chains below come from one sample, sequenced in a study of radiation and T cells in renal cell carcinoma (dated by TCRdb to the early 2020s). The intended sense of this specimen's time point label: blood 2 weeks post-SBRT. The sample's treatment or condition label, in plain terms: 15 Gy SBRT to primary tumor, nephrectomy 4 weeks later. The library was produced with the immunoSEQ multiplex PCR assay. In TCRdb, the immuneACCESS table is reduced to in-frame sequences with V and J assigned. These tables do not hold every clone; where another copy was compared, an unresolved V gene accounts for under half, and the others remain unexplained. The sample has some 150,000 clones on record, approximately 88% of them singletons. The ten most abundant clones make up 10% to 15% of the sample. The material was blood, obtained from a patient whose treatment included radiotherapy and nephrectomy. The receptor source for this set is a woman aged 45-65 years with renal cell carcinoma.

The rearrangement joins TRBV27 to TRBJ2-7; D is unclear. The germline V and J ends were trimmed by 3 bases and 2 bases, with 11 bases remaining between them. The germline gives CDR1 MNHEY, CDR2 SMNVEV (reference sequence). The CDR3 sequence is 14 residues long. DNA for the CDR3: TGTGCCAGCAGTTTTTCTAAAGCAACCTACGAGCAGTACTTC. It encodes CASSFSKATYEQYF.

This chain uses TRBV10-3 with TRBJ1-2, with D maybe TRBD1 (5 bases). CDR1 and CDR2 from the germline V gene are ENHRY and SYGVKD. The length of the CDR3 is 15 residues. Trimming took off 2 bases at V and 2 bases at J, with 12 bases between the two ends. CDR3 in DNA: TGTGCCATCAGTGAGCTCCCAGGGATGAACTATGGCTACACCTTC. This encodes CAISELPGMNYGYTF.

This clone appeared once. This rearrangement joins TRBV9 to TRBJ1-6; the D gene is possibly TRBD1 (5 bases). The ends were cut back, 3 bases at V and 10 bases at J, with 11 bases in the middle. The CDR3 contains 13 residues. Germline values: CDR1 SGDLS, CDR2 YYNGEE. The CDR3 sequence is CASSGGFSSPLHF. The CDR3 DNA is TGTGCCAGCAGCGGGGGGTTTTCCTCACCCCTCCACTTT.

The chain is built from TRBV5-1 and TRBJ2-5, with D possibly being TRBD2 (6 bases). The CDR3 runs to 14 residues. Germline CDR1 reads SGHRS; CDR2 reads YFSETQ. Trimming stripped 0 bases from V and 7 bases from J, with 13 bases between. CDR3 bases: TGCGCCAGCAGCTTGGCCGGGTCCGGGGGGACCCAGTACTTC. It codes for CASSLAGSGGTQYF.

The CDR3 is CAISEQGTGELFF. CDR3 sequence (DNA): TGTGCCATCAGTGAGCAGGGAACCGGGGAGCTGTTTTTT. This chain links TRBV10-3 with TRBJ2-2; a possible D gene is TRBD1 (5 bases). The length of the CDR3 is 13 residues. Germline lookup yields CDR1 ENHRY and CDR2 SYGVKD. V lost 2 bases, J lost 5 bases, and 6 bases lay in between.

The chain has TRBV2 and TRBJ2-7; 10 nucleotides line up with TRBD2. The V gene end was trimmed by 9 bases and the J gene end by 6 bases; junction bases not matched to a gene: 11. Germline lookup yields CDR1 SNHLY and CDR2 FYNNEI. The CDR3 length is 14 residues. Written as DNA, the CDR3 is TGTGCCAGTGAGGAGAAACTAGCGGGGTTCGAGCAGTACTTC. Amino acids: CASEEKLAGFEQYF.

This chain connects TRBV2 to TRBJ2-2; tentative D call: TRBD2 (6 bases). The ends were cut back, 7 bases at V and 6 bases at J, with 15 bases in the middle. This CDR3 spans 14 amino acids. Per the germline V gene, CDR1 is SNHLY and CDR2 is FYNNEI. CDR3 amino acids: CASTLVEGPGELFF. CDR3 coding DNA: TGTGCCAGCACCCTGGTGGAGGGTCCCGGGGAGCTGTTTTTT.

This clone came up many times. The V gene is TRBV4-1, the J gene TRBJ1-1, with 9 bases identical to TRBD1. V lost 4 bases, J lost 3 bases, and 6 bases stayed unmatched. The CDR3 length is 15 residues. CDR1 is MGHRA and CDR2 is YSYEKL in the germline V gene. CDR3 bases: TGCGCCAGCAGCCGAGGACAGGGGCGCGACACTGAAGCTTTCTTT. Its translation: CASSRGQGRDTEAFF.

The chain couples TRBV7-6 to TRBJ2-5, with TRBD2 matching 15 bases. This CDR3 spans 18 amino acids. V lost 4 bases and J lost 5; bases outside the gene matches: 11. Germline values: CDR1 SGHVS, CDR2 FNYEAQ. CDR3 sequence: CASSSRTSGGAVGETQYF. In DNA, the CDR3 is TGTGCCAGCAGCTCCCGGACTAGCGGGGGGGCCGTAGGGGAGACCCAGTACTTC.

This clone was counted a few times. This rearrangement joins TRBV6-1 to TRBJ1-5, with D perhaps matching TRBD1 (6 bases). The CDR3 totals 18 residues. Germline CDR1 and CDR2: MNHNS and SASEGT. V was cut by 4 bases and J by 3 bases, with 22 bases left in between. CDR3 in DNA: TGTGCCAGCAGTGGAGTGGGAGGACAGTTGGGGGCCAATCAGCCCCAGCATTTT. Protein sequence: CASSGVGGQLGANQPQHF.

The chain links TRBV5-1 to TRBJ1-2; 9 bases fit TRBD1. The CDR3 loop spans 14 amino acids. With 4 bases clipped from V and 1 base from J, the junction kept 2 bases outside the gene matches. Germline CDR1 reads SGHRS; CDR2 reads YFSETQ. CDR3 region: CASSRGQGNYGYTF. CDR3 in DNA: TGCGCCAGCAGCAGGGGACAGGGTAACTATGGCTACACCTTC. The full variable domain, its missing parts supplied by reference TRBV5-1 and TRBJ1-2, is KAGVTQTPRYLIKTRGQQVTLSCSPISGHRSVSWYQQTPGQGLQFLFEYFSETQRNKGNFPGRFSGRQFSNSRSEMNVSTLELGDSALYLCASSRGQGNYGYTFGSGTRLTVV.

J is TRBJ2-1 and V is TRBV19; 10 nucleotides agree with TRBD2. The CDR3 runs 17 residues. Germline CDR1 and CDR2: LNHDA and SQIVND (reference sequence). V shed 3 bases and J 2 bases; nucleotides not matched to a gene: 7. CDR3 sequence: CASSIPSGLATYNEQFF. The DNA of the CDR3 is TGTGCCAGTAGTATTCCCTCGGGACTAGCGACCTACAATGAGCAGTTCTTC.

This chain links TRBV5-1 with TRBJ1-2, with a tentative D call TRBD1 (6 bases). The CDR3 totals 16 residues. Deletions cut 2 bases from V and 0 bases from J, with 14 bases between. Germline V gene data show CDR1 as SGHRS and CDR2 as YFSETQ. DNA for the CDR3: TGCGCCAGCAGCTTAACTACAGGGAAACCTAACTATGGCTACACCTTC. The encoded protein is CASSLTTGKPNYGYTF.

The chain employs TRBV11-2 and TRBJ2-3, with D possibly being TRBD2 (6 bases). This CDR3 contains 14 residues. Trimming cost V 0 bases and J 4 bases, with 8 bases left between them. The germline gives CDR1 SGHAT, CDR2 FQNNGV. The CDR3 region has the DNA TGTGCCAGCAGCTTAGATAGGAGGGCAGATACGCAGTATTTT. Amino acids: CASSLDRRADTQYF.

The rearrangement uses TRBV6-1 and TRBJ1-2; no firm D call. Between the trimmed V and J ends, which lost 4 bases and 6 bases, there was a span of 9 bases. The germline CDR1 and CDR2 sequences are MNHNS and SASEGT. This CDR3 comprises 12 residues. CDR3 nucleotides: TGTGCCAGCAGTGGCGAAGAGGATGGCTACACCTTC. It encodes CASSGEEDGYTF.